A selection of T cell receptor beta chains follows, all from one sample in a study of T cell responses to AZD1222 COVID-19 vaccine. Sequencing used immunoSEQ multiplex PCR; TCRdb keeps in-frame clones, though not all of them. The table shows 55,000 to 85,000 clones, with over 80% occurring only once. The sample in question was peripheral blood, obtained on day 0 of AZD1222 vaccination. The receptor source for this set is an adult in good health. The CDR3 runs from the conserved cysteine through the conserved F or W. Fields, in order: V gene, CDR3 length, J gene, clone size, CDR3 protein. Clone size is not always given. Where it is, it says once, few, many or a class for expanded clones.

>TRBV2|13|TRBJ1-2|-
CASSAQERYGYTF
>TRBV3-1/TRBV3-2|14|TRBJ2-5|few
CASSLTGAQETQYF
>TRBV28|14|TRBJ2-1|-
CASSRAISYNEQFF
>TRBV11-3|15|TRBJ2-1|-
CASSQMRGGHNEQFF
>TRBV6-2/TRBV6-3|14|TRBJ2-7|once
CASSSTDNPSEQYF
>TRBV6-5|14|TRBJ2-5|-
CASSYSYGDETQYF
>TRBV6-5|12|TRBJ2-7|few
CASMDSPYEQYF
>TRBV12-3/TRBV12-4|12|TRBJ2-7|once
CASSFGRGPQYF
>TRBV7-2|15|TRBJ2-3|-
CASSFGLGESDTQYF
>TRBV7-2|15|TRBJ2-3|once
CASSLMGLHTDTQYF
>TRBV27|17|TRBJ1-1|-
CASSLSRQGFMNTEAFF
>TRBV3-1/TRBV3-2|14|TRBJ1-3|-
CASSPRGDGNTIYF
>TRBV9|18|TRBJ1-1|-
CASSERGQPNLMNTEAFF
>TRBV5-1|11|TRBJ2-7|-
CASRDDYEQYF
>TRBV5-6|14|TRBJ1-3|-
CASSQGNVGNTIYF
>TRBV28|15|TRBJ1-2|-
CASSPDLGQVYGYTF
>TRBV12-3/TRBV12-4|13|TRBJ1-5|once
CASSLRGNQPQHF
>TRBV12-3/TRBV12-4|11|TRBJ2-6|-
CASSPSNVLTF
>TRBV28|15|TRBJ2-7|-
CASSLGLRGQYEQYF
>TRBV7-3|13|TRBJ1-1|few
CASSLTPNTEAFF
>TRBV28|14|TRBJ1-2|once
CASRTGGMNYGYTF
>TRBV5-8|12|TRBJ2-3|-
CASSGITDTQYF